This record concerns one TCR beta chain sequence. Authors' processing steps: Reference gene primer amplification in the assay estimated nucleated cell counts. Repertoires were generated with immunoSEQ multiplex PCR, while TCRdb's copy carries only in-frame clones and drops some. V, J and clone size were drawn from that table, and D and trimming were deduced from the DNA. The sample carries 200,000 to 250,000 clones, about nine tenths recorded once. The data were obtained in a study of blood T cell repertoires in COVID-19. Study context: Donors in the United States, Italy and Spain gave samples during acute or convalescent COVID-19.

The trim removed 5 bases at V and 0 bases at J, leaving 4 bases unmatched. The CDR3 contains 15 residues. Looked up from germline, CDR1 is MNHEY and CDR2 is SVGEGT. Individuals aged about 18 to 95 years were recruited from approximately 22 US areas. All recovered Cohort 3 donors got two negative PCRs, got clearance, or saw symptom resolution. The genes are TRBV6-2 or TRBV6-3 and TRBJ1-3; 7 bases agree with TRBD1. The specimen sequenced was PBMCs or T cells enriched from blood (not recorded which). This receptor was obtained from a woman aged 25 to 39 who had recovered from COVID-19. DNA for the CDR3: TGTGCCAGCAGTGACGACAGGGACTCTGGAAACACCATATATTTT. It translates to CASSDDRDSGNTIYF.